One and the same sample provided the 10 T cell receptor beta chains below, sequenced in a study of CD8 T cells in ankylosing spondylitis. Each CDR3 protein is one row after TCRdb ran MiXCR on the 5' RACE reads. The sample lists roughly 90,000 distinct CDR3 sequences, roughly 8% occurring once. The sample was blood, either unsorted or a sorted T cell fraction (not recorded which). The receptors were gathered from a male donor with ankylosing spondylitis or in good health (not recorded which).

In this sample, this clonotype turned up many times. The chain joins TRBV12-3 or TRBV12-4 to TRBJ2-7; D not resolved. This CDR3 is built from 14 residues. V lost 4 bases and J lost 2, with 12 bases in between. CDR3 protein: CASSWTNYAYEQYF. CDR3 DNA sequence: TGTGCCAGCAGTTGGACCAACTACGCCTACGAGCAGTACTTC.

This clonotype appeared many times. This sequence joins TRBV6-2 or TRBV6-3 and TRBJ2-7; 10 nucleotides agree with TRBD2. Per the germline V gene, CDR1 is MNHEY and CDR2 is SVGEGT. Unmatched junction bases numbered 6, after V lost 6 bases and J lost 4 bases. This CDR3 spans 14 amino acids. CDR3 nucleotides: TGTGCCAGCAGCCAACTAGCGGGGACATACGAGCAGTACTTC. The encoded protein is CASSQLAGTYEQYF.

This clonotype was recorded at least ten times. The chain carries TRBV15 and TRBJ2-7; D not resolved. CDR1 and CDR2 (germline): LNHNV, YYDKDF (reference sequence). This CDR3 has 14 amino acids. The ends were cut back, 0 bases at V and 1 base at J, with 7 bases in the middle. CDR3 sequence reads: CATSRDHSSYEQYF. In nucleotides, the CDR3 is TGTGCCACCAGCAGAGATCACAGTTCCTACGAGCAGTACTTC.

This clonotype was seen a handful of times. The rearrangement uses TRBV20-1 and TRBJ2-4; D may be TRBD2 (6 bases). Per the germline V gene, CDR1 is DFQATT and CDR2 is SNEGSKA (reference sequence). The CDR3 spans 10 residues. V lost 5 bases, J lost 15 bases, and 14 bases lay in between. The CDR3 DNA reads TGCAGTGCTGGCCGACTAGAACTGTACTTC. Residues: CSAGRLELYF.

This clonotype showed up many times. The genes are TRBV11-1 and TRBJ2-3; TRBD1 aligns across 8 bases. V lost 7 bases to trimming and J lost 4 bases; unmatched junction nucleotides: 22. The CDR3 consists of 19 residues. Germline-derived CDR1 and CDR2 are SGHAT and FQDESV (reference sequence). The CDR3: CASTFSRWQGAIRADTQYF. DNA for the CDR3: TGTGCCAGCACCTTCTCTCGATGGCAGGGGGCGATTAGGGCAGATACGCAGTATTTT.

Turning to this clonotype: It may be a read error: a sequence one base away is much more abundant. The chain joins TRBV2 to TRBJ2-3; tentatively, D is TRBD2 (5 bases). Germline-derived CDR1 and CDR2 are SNHLY and FYNNEI. V was trimmed by 6 bases and J by 4 bases, leaving 5 bases between them. The CDR3 runs 11 residues. CDR3 sequence (DNA): TGTGCCAGCAGGGAGGCAGATACGCAGTATTTT. Its protein is CASREADTQYF.

This clonotype occurred many times. The chain couples TRBV7-9 to TRBJ2-2, with D possibly being TRBD1 (5 bases). Germline V gives CDR1 SEHNR, CDR2 FQNEAQ (reference sequence). The CDR3 sequence is 15 residues long. Trimming pared 0 bases from V and 1 base from J, leaving 6 bases between. CDR3 amino acids: CASSLAGVNTGELFF. CDR3 DNA: TGTGCCAGCAGCTTAGCAGGGGTGAACACCGGGGAGCTGTTTTTT.

The chain links TRBV4-3 to TRBJ2-2, with 10 bases fitting TRBD2. The germline V gene has CDR1 LGHNA and CDR2 YSLEER. The CDR3 is made up of 16 amino acids. V shed 4 bases, J shed 0 bases, and the junction held 2 bases outside the gene matches. CDR3 sequence reads: CASSRSGGANTGELFF. The CDR3, as DNA: TGCGCCAGCAGCCGAAGCGGGGGGGCGAACACCGGGGAGCTGTTTTTT.

This clonotype was seen ten or more times. The rearrangement joins TRBV29-1 to TRBJ1-4; D is perhaps TRBD1 (6 bases). V was cut by 5 bases and J by 0 bases, with 10 bases left in between. Germline V lookup: CDR1 SQVTM, CDR2 ANQGSEA. The CDR3 is made up of 14 amino acids. The CDR3 DNA follows: TGCAGCGTTTCAAGGACAGCAACTAATGAAAAACTGTTTTTT. Translation: CSVSRTATNEKLFF.

This clonotype occurred a few times. A much larger clone sits a single nucleotide away, making a read error possible. The chain combines TRBV15 with TRBJ2-7; D is unresolved. Germline lookup yields CDR1 LNHNV and CDR2 YYDKDF (reference sequence). This CDR3 region has 15 residues. Trimming took 0 bases from V and 3 from J, leaving 12 bases between them. The CDR3, as DNA: TGTGCCACCAGCAGAGATGGCGGCAGGATCTACGAGCAGTACTTC. This sequence encodes CATSRDGGRIYEQYF.